One sample yielded the 7 T cell receptor beta chains listed below, sequenced in a study of graft-versus-host responses after intestinal transplantation. These receptors lack a known antigen. Clones were read by immunoSEQ multiplex PCR, and TCRdb kept only the in-frame ones, dropping some. The table lists around 100,000 clones, around nine tenths of them singletons. The sequencing used unstimulated CD4+ T cells sorted from spleen or lymph node cells, collected before transplant. These receptor sequences come from a human donor who was the organ donor for an intestinal transplant.

The chain joins TRBV5-4 to TRBJ2-7; TRBD1 matches 9 bases. Per the germline V gene, CDR1 is SGHNT and CDR2 is YYREEE (reference sequence). CDR3 length: 16 residues. V gave up 4 bases and J gave up 0 bases; unmatched junction bases: 8. CDR3 sequence: CASSLTGGAGSYEQYF. CDR3 nucleotides: TGTGCCAGCAGCCTTACAGGGGGCGCGGGCTCCTACGAGCAGTACTTC.

The chain carries TRBV19 and TRBJ2-1; 7 bases agree with TRBD2. CDR1 and CDR2 from the germline V gene are LNHDA and SQIVND (reference sequence). The V and J ends lost 8 bases and 4 bases, in that order; junction bases with no gene match: 17. CDR3 length: 17 amino acids. CDR3 region: CASSAFMSSGKYNEQFF. The CDR3 nucleotides read TGTGCCAGTTCAGCCTTCATGTCTAGCGGTAAATACAATGAGCAGTTCTTC.

The chain has TRBV2 and TRBJ1-2; a possible D gene is TRBD1 (5 bases). CDR1 SNHLY and CDR2 FYNNEI come from the germline V gene. The CDR3 totals 15 residues. V lost 1 base, J lost 5 bases, and 14 bases lay in between. The CDR3 reads CASSEVGAGYYGYTF. The CDR3 DNA follows: TGTGCCAGCAGTGAAGTTGGGGCAGGCTATTATGGCTACACCTTC.

The chain carries TRBV5-1 and TRBJ1-3, with 9 bases identical to TRBD1. Trimming cost V 4 bases and J 1 base; bases outside gene matches: 6. The CDR3 runs 16 residues. Germline CDR1 and CDR2: SGHRS and YFSETQ. This chain's CDR3 is CASSMGTGRSGNTIYF. The CDR3 DNA reads as TGCGCCAGCAGCATGGGGACAGGGAGATCTGGAAACACCATATATTTT.

The V call is TRBV30, the J call TRBJ2-1, with TRBD2 as a possible D gene (5 bases). V was clipped by 2 bases and J by 3 bases, with 11 bases between them. The CDR3 is made up of 14 amino acids. CDR1 is GTSNPN and CDR2 is SVGIG in the germline V gene (reference sequence). The CDR3 spells CAWSTSNIYNEQFF. CDR3 in DNA: TGTGCCTGGAGTACTAGTAACATCTACAATGAGCAGTTCTTC.

In its sample, this clone was seen a few times. The chain carries TRBV6-6 and TRBJ2-2; D is tentatively TRBD1 or TRBD2 (5 bases each). The CDR3 extends over 14 amino acids. Germline V gives CDR1 MNHNY, CDR2 SVGAGI (reference sequence). V was clipped by 2 bases and J by 1 base, with 5 bases between them. CDR3 sequence: CASSYGGNTGELFF. CDR3 sequence (DNA): TGTGCCAGCAGTTACGGGGGGAACACCGGGGAGCTGTTTTTT.

The chain is built from TRBV29-1 and TRBJ2-3; tentatively, D is TRBD2 (5 bases). V was clipped by 3 bases and J by 0 bases, with 7 bases between them. The CDR3 covers 13 residues. Looked up from germline, CDR1 is SQVTM and CDR2 is ANQGSEA. CDR3 sequence (DNA): TGCAGCGTTGAGAGGGAAAGCACAGATACGCAGTATTTT. This encodes CSVERESTDTQYF.